This is a list of T cell receptor beta chains from one sample in a study of tumor-infiltrating lymphocytes in oesophageal squamous cell carcinoma. TCRdb re-analysed the PCR reads in MiXCR, keeping a single row per CDR3 protein. The sample lists about 14,000 distinct CDR3 sequences, roughly half occurring once. The material sequenced was blood. All receptors come from a male donor with esophageal squamous cell carcinoma. CDR3s include the opening cysteine and the closing phenylalanine or tryptophan. Each record gives: V gene, D gene, J gene, clone size, CDR3 protein, CDR3 DNA. A D gene is named only where the DNA matches it firmly. Clone size is stated in some rows and not others, as once, few, many or a class when expanded.

TRBV12-3/TRBV12-4,-,TRBJ2-7,medium-sized,CASSLERQLQERYEQYF,TGTGCCAGCAGTTTAGAAAGGCAGCTCCAAGAAAGATACGAGCAGTACTTC
TRBV10-1,TRBD2,TRBJ2-7,-,CASSPLAGGPKEQYF,TGCGCCAGCAGTCCTTTAGCGGGAGGGCCGAAGGAGCAGTACTTC
TRBV28,-,TRBJ1-1,medium-sized,CASSFTRVRDTEAFF,TGTGCCAGCAGTTTTACCAGGGTCCGTGACACTGAAGCTTTCTTT
TRBV6-8,-,TRBJ2-5,-,CASSYADRPGVTQYF,TGTGCCAGCAGTTACGCGGACCGTCCTGGGGTGACCCAGTACTTC
TRBV6-6,-,TRBJ1-2,many,CASSYANYGYTF,TGTGCCAGCAGTTACGCCAACTATGGCTACACCTTC
TRBV7-3,TRBD1,TRBJ2-1,many,CASSLGQGPHEQFF,TGTGCCAGCAGCTTGGGACAGGGGCCCCATGAGCAGTTCTTC
TRBV7-9,-,TRBJ2-7,medium-sized,CASSRVYYEQYF,TGTGCCAGCAGCAGAGTCTACTACGAGCAGTACTTC
TRBV7-9,-,TRBJ2-5,medium-sized,CASSVFGFRGETQYF,TGTGCCAGCAGCGTATTTGGGTTTAGGGGAGAGACCCAGTACTTC
TRBV7-3,TRBD2,TRBJ2-1,-,CASSLTGTSGRYSYNEQFF,TGTGCCAGCAGCTTAACCGGGACTAGCGGGAGGTACTCCTACAATGAGCAGTTCTTC
TRBV2,-,TRBJ1-1,-,CASIRDGNTEAFF,TGTGCCAGCATAAGGGATGGTAACACTGAAGCTTTCTTT
TRBV28,-,TRBJ1-5,few,CASSSYGTGIQPQHF,TGTGCCAGCAGTTCCTACGGGACGGGTATTCAGCCCCAGCATTTT
TRBV7-8,TRBD1,TRBJ1-4,-,CASSWRDRDNEKLFF,TGTGCCAGCAGCTGGAGGGACAGAGATAATGAAAAACTGTTTTTT
TRBV2,TRBD2,TRBJ2-1,many,CASRRTSGSHEQFF,TGTGCCAGCAGACGGACTAGCGGGTCCCATGAGCAGTTCTTC
TRBV5-1,-,TRBJ2-2,many,CASSFVNTGELFF,TGCGCCAGCAGCTTTGTCAACACCGGGGAGCTGTTTTTT
TRBV7-2,-,TRBJ2-5,few,CASSLMGRAETQYF,TGTGCCAGCAGCTTAATGGGAAGGGCTGAGACCCAGTACTTC
TRBV11-2,TRBD1,TRBJ2-1,medium-sized,CASSLEGTGYNEQFF,TGTGCCAGCAGTTTAGAAGGGACAGGTTACAATGAGCAGTTCTTC
TRBV7-2,-,TRBJ2-1,-,CASSPYGGNLKDEQFF,TGTGCCAGCAGCCCGTACGGGGGAAACCTGAAGGATGAGCAGTTCTTC
TRBV6-1,-,TRBJ2-1,-,CASSGSRTNEQFF,TGTGCCAGCAGTGGGTCTCGGACCAATGAGCAGTTCTTC
TRBV28,TRBD1,TRBJ1-1,-,CASSPTLRQGGTEAFF,TGTGCCAGCAGCCCAACTCTTCGACAGGGAGGCACTGAAGCTTTCTTT
TRBV28,TRBD2,TRBJ2-1,-,CASSPPGTSGSYEQFF,TGTGCCAGCAGTCCCCCTGGGACTAGCGGGAGCTATGAGCAGTTCTTC
TRBV7-2,-,TRBJ1-5,-,CASSLGWAGGNQPQHF,TGTGCCAGCAGCTTAGGGTGGGCAGGGGGCAATCAGCCCCAGCATTTT
TRBV6-6,TRBD2,TRBJ2-6,-,CASSYRLARTTGANVLTF,TGTGCCAGCAGTTACCGACTAGCGAGGACTACTGGGGCCAACGTCCTGACTTTC
TRBV19,-,TRBJ1-2,many,CASSDRANYGYTF,TGTGCCAGTAGCGACAGAGCTAACTATGGCTACACCTTC
TRBV10-3,TRBD2,TRBJ2-1,-,CAISESGREGVEQFF,TGTGCCATCAGTGAGTCGGGGCGGGAGGGGGTTGAGCAGTTCTTC
TRBV7-2,TRBD1,TRBJ2-2,-,CASSLGGQGSGGELFF,TGTGCCAGCAGCTTAGGAGGACAGGGTTCGGGCGGGGAGCTGTTTTTT
TRBV6-1,TRBD2,TRBJ2-1,medium-sized,CASSLGLAGYNEQFF,TGTGCCAGCAGCCTCGGACTAGCGGGGTACAATGAGCAGTTCTTC
TRBV11-2,TRBD2,TRBJ2-2,many,CASSLGAGGPAGELFF,TGTGCCAGCAGCCTCGGAGCGGGAGGGCCGGCCGGGGAGCTGTTTTTT
TRBV19,TRBD2,TRBJ2-7,many,CASRLTSPGDEQYF,TGTGCCAGTAGACTGACTAGCCCGGGGGATGAGCAGTACTTC
TRBV12-3/TRBV12-4,TRBD2,TRBJ2-7,many,CASRPSGRAGEQYF,TGTGCCAGCAGGCCGAGCGGGAGGGCCGGAGAGCAGTACTTC
TRBV7-3,TRBD1,TRBJ2-3,-,CASSSLGQGAPWQYF,TGTGCCAGCAGCTCCCTAGGACAGGGGGCTCCATGGCAGTATTTT
TRBV7-9,TRBD1,TRBJ2-4,-,CASSFIGGGNIQYF,TGTGCCAGCAGCTTCATAGGGGGCGGAAACATTCAGTACTTC
TRBV4-2,-,TRBJ2-5,-,CASSQVSGTQETQYF,TGTGCCAGCAGCCAAGTATCGGGGACCCAAGAGACCCAGTACTTC
TRBV10-1,-,TRBJ2-7,many,CASSEFGYEQYF,TGCGCCAGCAGTGAGTTTGGTTACGAGCAGTACTTC
TRBV11-3,-,TRBJ2-1,-,CASSLGSSSYNEQFF,TGTGCCAGCAGCTTAGGGTCAAGCTCCTACAATGAGCAGTTCTTC
TRBV28,-,TRBJ2-7,many,CASSLSMGEQYF,TGTGCCAGCAGTTTATCTATGGGGGAGCAGTACTTC
TRBV11-2,-,TRBJ2-2,many,CASSLTRLGAGTGELFF,TGTGCCAGCTCACTGACTCGACTCGGCGCGGGGACCGGGGAGCTGTTTTTT
TRBV7-9,-,TRBJ1-5,many,CASNDQLGRGMNQPQHF,TGTGCCAGCAACGACCAGCTGGGGCGAGGCATGAATCAGCCCCAGCATTTT
TRBV18,-,TRBJ1-3,few,CASSPADTSSNTIYF,TGTGCCAGCTCACCCGCGGACACCAGTTCTAACACCATATATTTT
TRBV7-2,-,TRBJ2-3,-,CASSGPGGQDTQYF,TGTGCCAGCAGCGGCCCGGGGGGCCAAGATACGCAGTATTTT
TRBV6-8,TRBD2,TRBJ2-1,-,CASSSTGTSGRNEQFF,TGTGCCAGCAGCAGTACCGGGACTAGCGGGAGGAATGAGCAGTTCTTC
TRBV7-3,-,TRBJ2-1,few,CASSDRPYAYNEQFF,TGTGCCAGCAGCGATCGGCCATACGCCTACAATGAGCAGTTCTTC
TRBV11-3,-,TRBJ2-2,many,CASSLTRGTGELFF,TGTGCCAGCAGCTTAACAAGAGGGACCGGGGAGCTGTTTTTT